Each of the 30 T cell receptor beta chains below was sequenced from the same sample in a study of beta chain features in type 1 diabetes (dated by TCRdb to the late 2010s). General conclusions and limits of the study: In all four CD4+ subsets, TCRB CDR3 length was moderately but significantly shorter in type 1 diabetes patients.

Libraries were constructed by the immunoSEQ multiplex PCR assay. All of the isolated RNA was reverse transcribed with the High Capacity cDNA Reverse Transcription Kit, so expressed TCRB transcripts were sequenced. What TCRdb holds here is the immuneACCESS table cut down to in-frame rearrangements. Part of the clones is not present; checked against another copy, under half of the missing clones reflect an unresolved V gene, and the others are unexplained. This sample holds 250,000 to 300,000 clones; around 15% were observed only once. Roughly 0.018% of the sample is held by the ten biggest clonotypes. Their antigens remain unidentified. Source material: naive CD4+ T cells from blood. Taken with the paper, the label for cell subset or site translates to: true naive CD4+ T cells. The receptors come from a young man with type 1 diabetes.

Concerning this clone itself: The sample contains more than one DNA sequence encoding this CDR3. The genes are TRBV5-1 and TRBJ1-5; D gene unclear. CDR3 length: 14 residues. V gave up 0 bases and J gave up 4 bases, with 8 bases separating them. Germline lookup yields CDR1 SGHRS and CDR2 YFSETQ. The CDR3 spells CASSLGTGNQPQHF. The CDR3 DNA reads TGCGCCAGCAGCTTGGGAACCGGGAATCAGCCCCAGCATTTT.

In its sample, this clone was seen a few times. The CDR3 reads CASSRVDRGRGDYGYTF. CDR3 sequence (DNA): TGTGCCAGCAGCAGAGTAGACAGGGGGCGGGGAGACTATGGCTACACCTTC. This chain uses TRBV27 with TRBJ1-2; 10 bases agree with TRBD1. The J segment lost 3 bases and the V segment lost 6 bases, leaving 13 bases of the junction unmatched. This CDR3 comprises 17 residues. Germline CDR1 is MNHEY and CDR2 is SMNVEV (reference sequence).

The chain combines TRBV9 with TRBJ2-1, with 8 positions matching TRBD1. With 4 bases clipped from V and 6 bases from J, the junction kept 30 bases outside the gene matches. Germline assignment: CDR1 SGDLS and CDR2 YYNGEE. CDR3 length equals 22 residues. The CDR3 sequence: CASSLFLVPADRARPRANEQFF. CDR3 sequence (DNA): TGTGCCAGCAGCTTATTTCTCGTCCCCGCGGACAGGGCGCGACCAAGGGCCAATGAGCAGTTCTTC.

The chain joins TRBV7-3 to TRBJ2-6; D is possibly TRBD2 (5 bases). The V gene's germline CDR1 is SGHTA and CDR2 FQGTGA. The ends were cut back, 4 bases at V and 0 bases at J, with 10 bases in the middle. This CDR3 region has 16 residues. For the CDR3, the DNA is TGTGCCAGCAGCTCCGGACTCAGCTCTGGGGCCAACGTCCTGACTTTC. Protein product: CASSSGLSSGANVLTF.

V is TRBV27 and J is TRBJ1-3; no clear D gene. CDR3 length: 14 residues. Trimming stripped 3 bases from V and 0 bases from J, with 6 bases between. The V gene's germline CDR1 is MNHEY and CDR2 SMNVEV (reference sequence). The CDR3 is CASSFSGSGNTIYF. The CDR3 nucleotides read TGTGCCAGCAGTTTCTCGGGCTCTGGAAACACCATATATTTT.

The chain recombines TRBV9 with TRBJ2-7; D is perhaps TRBD2 (6 bases). Per germline, CDR1 SGDLS and CDR2 YYNGEE. The CDR3 sequence is 15 residues long. The germline V and J ends were trimmed by 5 bases and 0 bases, with 15 bases remaining between them. CDR3 protein: CASSVGGTLSYEQYF. The CDR3 bases are TGTGCCAGCAGTGTTGGGGGGACGCTCTCCTACGAGCAGTACTTC. Full variable domain (rest looked up from reference TRBV9 and TRBJ2-7): DSGVTQTPKHLITATGQRVTLRCSPRSGDLSVYWYQQSLDQGLQFLIQYYNGEERAKGNILERFSAQQFPDLHSELNLSSLELGDSALYFCASSVGGTLSYEQYFGPGTRLTVT.

The V and J genes are TRBV20-1 and TRBJ2-7; no firm D call. Germline loops: CDR1 DFQATT, CDR2 SNEGSKA (reference sequence). The CDR3 totals 10 residues. V shed 5 bases and J shed 6 bases, with 8 bases lying between them. The CDR3 DNA sequence: TGCAGTGCTCTCTCGGGCGAGCAGTACTTC. This codes for CSALSGEQYF.

The gene calls are TRBV7-3 and TRBJ2-1; 8 bases agree with TRBD2. The CDR3 length is 15 residues. Germline CDR1 is SGHTA and CDR2 is FQGTGA. Trimming removed 5 bases from V and 3 bases from J; junction bases left unmatched: 6. The CDR3 region has the DNA TGTGCCAGCAGCCCAAGCGGGAGTGTCTACAATGAGCAGTTCTTC. Residues: CASSPSGSVYNEQFF.

This clone was seen more than once but under ten times. The chain employs TRBV28 and TRBJ1-5; D unclear. The CDR3 spans 13 residues. The germline gives CDR1 MDHEN, CDR2 SYDVKM. Trimming shortened V by 4 bases and J by 5 bases, and 9 bases separated the two germline ends. For the CDR3, the DNA is TGTGCCAGCAGTTCGTACTACGATCAGCCCCAGCATTTT. It codes for CASSSYYDQPQHF.

There are a few counts of this clone. V gene TRBV7-2 combines with J gene TRBJ2-2, with TRBD1 matching over 7 bases. Losses at the gene ends were 5 bases for V and 6 bases for J; bases not matched to a gene: 15. Germline lookup yields CDR1 SGHTA and CDR2 FQGNSA. There are 17 residues in the CDR3. CDR3 residues: CASSLTLTGPKAGELFF. In nucleotides, the CDR3 is TGTGCCAGCAGCCTAACTCTGACAGGGCCAAAGGCCGGGGAGCTGTTTTTT.

This clone was observed a few times. This chain links TRBV7-3 with TRBJ2-1, with no clear D. Germline assignment: CDR1 SGHTA and CDR2 FQGTGA. The CDR3 runs to 13 residues. V lost 6 bases to trimming and J lost 5 bases, with 11 bases between them. CDR3 protein: CASSSSLDNEQFF. CDR3 coding DNA: TGTGCCAGCAGTTCTTCCCTAGACAATGAGCAGTTCTTC.

The rearrangement joins TRBV7-3 to TRBJ2-5; the D gene is possibly TRBD2 (6 bases). V was cut by 2 bases and J by 5 bases, with 15 bases left in between. Germline V lookup: CDR1 SGHTA, CDR2 FQGTGA. This CDR3 region has 15 residues. This CDR3 is CASSLGRGNDETQYF. The DNA of the CDR3 is TGTGCCAGCAGCTTAGGGCGGGGAAACGACGAGACCCAGTACTTC.

This chain links TRBV9 with TRBJ2-2; 8 bases are shared with TRBD1. The ends lost 4 bases at V and 4 bases at J; junction bases unmatched: 6. The CDR3 has 15 residues. CDR1 and CDR2 from the germline V gene are SGDLS and YYNGEE. CDR3 in DNA: TGTGCCAGCAGCCCTCGGACAGGGACCACCGGGGAGCTGTTTTTT. Translated, it gives CASSPRTGTTGELFF.

The J gene is TRBJ2-1, the V gene TRBV5-6, with 9 bases identical to TRBD2. The V segment lost 5 bases and the J segment 10 bases; nucleotides outside the gene matches: 4. In germline, CDR1 is SGHDT, CDR2 YYEEEE. The CDR3 covers 12 residues. For the CDR3, the DNA is TGTGCCAGCAGGCGGGGGGGGGCCGAGCAGTTCTTC. Translated, it gives CASRRGGAEQFF.

The chain couples TRBV2 to TRBJ1-2; the match to TRBD1 covers 12 bases. This CDR3 has 14 amino acids. Germline CDR1 reads SNHLY; CDR2 reads FYNNEI. J lost 8 bases, V lost 6 bases, and 7 bases had no gene match. The CDR3 sequence is CASSPGQGARGYTF. As DNA, the CDR3 is TGTGCCAGCAGCCCGGGACAGGGGGCGCGAGGCTACACCTTC.

This clone was seen only a few times. This rearrangement joins TRBV15 to TRBJ2-2; 8 bases fit TRBD2. In germline, CDR1 is LNHNV, CDR2 YYDKDF (reference sequence). This CDR3 is built from 13 residues. With V trimmed by 5 bases and J by 5 bases, 1 base remained unmatched. The CDR3 spells CATSRGGTGELFF. The CDR3 DNA sequence: TGTGCCACCAGCCGGGGGGGGACCGGGGAGCTGTTTTTT. Full variable domain (rest looked up from reference TRBV15 and TRBJ2-2): DAMVIQNPRYQVTQFGKPVTLSCSQTLNHNVMYWYQQKSSQAPKLLFHYYDKDFNNEADTPDNFQSRRPNTSFCFLDIRSPGLGDTAMYLCATSRGGTGELFFGEGSRLTVL.

The chain employs TRBV2 and TRBJ1-2; 10 bases are a match to TRBD1. V was pared by 4 bases and J by 2 bases, with 13 bases of the junction left unmatched. The length of the CDR3 is 18 residues. Germline lookup yields CDR1 SNHLY and CDR2 FYNNEI. The CDR3 DNA follows: TGTGCCAGCAGTGCTTTTTCGAGACAGGGGGCTGGCAACTATGGCTACACCTTC. Its protein product is CASSAFSRQGAGNYGYTF.

The chain joins TRBV2 to TRBJ1-2; TRBD1 is a possible D gene (5 bases). CDR1 SNHLY and CDR2 FYNNEI come from the germline V gene. There are 13 residues in the CDR3. The V end was cut by 6 bases, the J end by 8 bases, with 16 bases between. In nucleotides, the CDR3 is TGTGCCAGCAGCGCTATTAAGGAGGGGGGCTACACCTTC. Translating gives CASSAIKEGGYTF.

V usage is TRBV2 and J usage is TRBJ2-1, with 13 positions matching TRBD2. V dropped 8 bases and J dropped 7; count of bases not matched to a gene: 2. CDR3 length: 13 residues. Per germline, CDR1 SNHLY and CDR2 FYNNEI. CDR3: CASGTSGNNEQFF. Here the CDR3 DNA reads TGTGCCAGCGGGACTAGCGGGAATAATGAGCAGTTCTTC.

This clone was observed a handful of times. The chain has TRBV27 and TRBJ1-1, with TRBD1 matching 9 bases. Germline V gene sequence: CDR1 MNHEY, CDR2 SMNVEV (reference sequence). CDR3 size: 14 residues. J gave up 6 bases and V 7 bases, and 9 bases lay outside the gene matches. The CDR3, as DNA: TGTGCCAGCATCAGGGACAGGGAGCGCCCTGAAGCTTTCTTT. This encodes CASIRDRERPEAFF.

CDR3 sequence reads: CASRTGGETQYF. CDR3 DNA: TGTGCCAGCAGGACAGGGGGAGAGACCCAGTACTTC. The chain joins TRBV28 to TRBJ2-5; 9 nucleotides agree with TRBD1. The CDR3 is made up of 12 amino acids. CDR1 is MDHEN, CDR2 SYDVKM, per germline. V was pared by 6 bases and J by 4 bases, with 0 bases of the junction left unmatched.

A few counts support this clone. The gene calls are TRBV18 and TRBJ1-2, with D unresolved. Germline V gives CDR1 KGHSH, CDR2 LQKENI. The CDR3 runs to 15 residues. The V and J ends lost 2 bases and 0 bases respectively, with 10 bases between them. DNA of the CDR3: TGTGCCAGCTCACCAAATCCGTTAGCTAACTATGGCTACACCTTC. This gives the protein CASSPNPLANYGYTF.

This clone has only a few counts. The rearrangement joins TRBV4-3 to TRBJ2-5; the D gene is possibly TRBD2 (6 bases). Per germline, CDR1 LGHNA and CDR2 YSLEER. V lost 1 base and J 1 base, leaving 13 bases between the germline ends. The CDR3 is made up of 16 amino acids. As DNA, the CDR3 is TGCGCCAGCAGCCAAGGTCCAGCGGGTACCCAAGAGACCCAGTACTTC. It codes for CASSQGPAGTQETQYF.

The rearrangement joins TRBV5-4 to TRBJ2-5, with D hard to call. CDR1 SGHNT and CDR2 YYREEE come from the germline V gene (reference sequence). The CDR3 spans 14 residues. V lost 4 bases and J lost 6, with 16 bases in between. The CDR3 sequence: CASSGSTLSQTQYF. The CDR3 coding sequence is TGTGCCAGCAGCGGTTCGACACTCTCTCAGACCCAGTACTTC.

A few counts support this clone. The V and J genes are TRBV30 and TRBJ2-3; D unresolved. This CDR3 has 15 amino acids. The ends were cut back, 1 base at V and 4 bases at J, with 15 bases in the middle. In germline, CDR1 is GTSNPN, CDR2 SVGIG (reference sequence). The CDR3 here is CAWSASLVHADTQYF. CDR3 bases: TGTGCCTGGAGTGCCTCCCTAGTGCATGCAGATACGCAGTATTTT.

The table lists this clone with a few counts. The chain uses TRBV5-1 and TRBJ2-1, with D possibly matching TRBD1 (5 bases). CDR3 length equals 16 residues. The V gene lost 4 bases and the J gene lost 4 bases, with 18 bases spanning the gap. Germline CDR1 reads SGHRS; CDR2 reads YFSETQ. The CDR3 bases are TGCGCCAGCAGCCTCAATCCGGGCCCAGGGTACAATGAGCAGTTCTTC. Its translation: CASSLNPGPGYNEQFF.

This clone was seen more than once but under ten times. The chain is built from TRBV28 and TRBJ2-1; TRBD2 aligns across 7 bases. Germline loops: CDR1 MDHEN, CDR2 SYDVKM. This CDR3 is built from 15 residues. Losses at the gene ends were 5 bases for V and 0 bases for J; bases not matched to a gene: 4. CDR3 DNA: TGTGCCAGCAGTGTTGGCGGGAGCTCCTACAATGAGCAGTTCTTC. Its translation is CASSVGGSSYNEQFF.

This clone was observed a handful of times. The chain employs TRBV6-1 and TRBJ2-1, with 12 positions matching TRBD2. V shed 4 bases and J 0 bases; nucleotides not matched to a gene: 1. Germline CDR1 and CDR2: MNHNS and SASEGT. This CDR3 comprises 16 residues. In DNA, the CDR3 is TGTGCCAGCAGTGGGACTAGCGGGAACTCCTACAATGAGCAGTTCTTC. It translates to CASSGTSGNSYNEQFF.

J is TRBJ1-5 and V is TRBV5-1, with 7 nucleotides matching TRBD1. V shed 3 bases, J shed 4 bases, and the junction held 4 bases outside the gene matches. CDR1 SGHRS and CDR2 YFSETQ come from the germline V gene. CDR3 length: 14 residues. For the CDR3, the DNA is TGCGCCAGCAGCTCCGGGACAGTTAATCAGCCCCAGCATTTT. Translation: CASSSGTVNQPQHF. Using reference TRBV5-1 and TRBJ1-5 for the parts outside the CDR3, the full variable domain is KAGVTQTPRYLIKTRGQQVTLSCSPISGHRSVSWYQQTPGQGLQFLFEYFSETQRNKGNFPGRFSGRQFSNSRSEMNVSTLELGDSALYLCASSSGTVNQPQHFGDGTRLSIL.

This clone was detected only a few times. This chain joins TRBV2 and TRBJ2-1, with 7 bases identical to TRBD1. From germline, CDR1 is SNHLY and CDR2 FYNNEI. After removal of 3 bases from V and 4 bases from J, the junction contained 3 bases not matched to a gene. CDR3 length equals 14 residues. This chain's CDR3 is CASSDADRYNEQFF. CDR3 DNA: TGTGCCAGCAGTGATGCGGACAGGTACAATGAGCAGTTCTTC.